These 28 T cell receptor beta chains were all obtained from the same sample, sequenced in a study of cytomegalovirus exposure and HLA in healthy donors. The study ran its PCR with 60 Vbeta and 13 Jbeta primers. Only in-frame clones appear in the TCRdb table, and some are missing; sequencing was by immunoSEQ multiplex PCR. The sample contains about 76,000 clones, about 75% of which appear only once. The sequenced sample was PBMCs. Source of these receptors: a man aged 55 to 70 in good health and CMV-seropositive.

The CDR3 here is CASTTTRDSRNQPQHF. CDR3 in DNA: TGTGCCAGTACCACCACAAGGGACAGCCGCAATCAGCCCCAGCATTTT. The chain carries TRBV19 and TRBJ1-5; TRBD1 matches at 7 bases. The CDR3 runs to 16 residues. The V segment lost 7 bases and the J segment 2 bases; nucleotides outside the gene matches: 11. CDR1 and CDR2 (germline): LNHDA, SQIVND (reference sequence).

The chain has TRBV11-1 and TRBJ2-1; no definite D call. Germline values: CDR1 SGHAT, CDR2 FQDESV (reference sequence). V was clipped by 5 bases and J by 1 base, with 6 bases between them. The CDR3 covers 13 residues. The CDR3 DNA reads TGTGCCAGCAGCCAACAGTCCTACAATGAGCAGTTCTTC. It codes for CASSQQSYNEQFF.

The chain links TRBV4-2 to TRBJ1-2; weak D call: TRBD1 (5 bases). The germline V gene encodes CDR1 LGHNA and CDR2 YNFKEQ. This CDR3 is 13 amino acids long. Between the trimmed V and J ends, which lost 4 bases and 7 bases, there was a span of 13 bases. The CDR3: CASSPGGYSGYTF. As DNA, the CDR3 is TGTGCCAGCAGCCCCGGGGGATATTCTGGCTACACCTTC.

This chain links TRBV7-9 with TRBJ2-1; 8 nucleotides agree with TRBD1. The germline gives CDR1 SEHNR, CDR2 FQNEAQ (reference sequence). With V trimmed by 4 bases and J by 7 bases, 6 bases remained unmatched. There are 14 residues in the CDR3. The CDR3 reads CASSSQRTGNEQFF. Here the CDR3 DNA reads TGTGCCAGCAGCTCGCAGAGGACAGGGAATGAGCAGTTCTTC.

J is TRBJ2-5 and V is TRBV29-1, with TRBD1 as a possible D gene (5 bases). CDR1 and CDR2 (germline): SQVTM, ANQGSEA. The germline V and J ends were trimmed by 6 bases and 0 bases, with 17 bases remaining between them. The CDR3 runs 15 residues. The CDR3 spells CSVATGDVYQETQYF. The DNA for the CDR3 is TGCAGCGTCGCAACAGGAGACGTGTACCAAGAGACCCAGTACTTC.

The chain carries TRBV5-4 and TRBJ2-3; D uncertain. V dropped 0 bases and J dropped 2 bases, with 4 bases sitting between them. CDR1 SGHNT and CDR2 YYREEE come from the germline V gene (reference sequence). This CDR3 is built from 13 residues. CDR3 amino acids: CASSLANTDTQYF. The CDR3 DNA reads TGTGCCAGCAGCTTGGCCAACACAGATACGCAGTATTTT.

The sample holds a few counts of this clone. The J gene is TRBJ2-3, the V gene TRBV25-1; D might be TRBD2 (5 bases). Germline-derived CDR1 and CDR2 are MGHDK and SYGVNS. Trimming took off 7 bases at V and 2 bases at J, with 13 bases between the two ends. CDR3 size: 14 residues. CDR3 protein: CASTGSGYTDTQYF. The CDR3 DNA follows: TGTGCCAGCACTGGGAGCGGATACACAGATACGCAGTATTTT.

This chain connects TRBV4-1 to TRBJ2-7; D remains unclear. The CDR3 loop spans 13 amino acids. Per germline, CDR1 MGHRA and CDR2 YSYEKL. Deletions cut 0 bases from V and 2 bases from J, with 5 bases between. The CDR3 region has the DNA TGCGCCAGCAGCCAAGACAGAACCTACGAGCAGTACTTC. Translation gives CASSQDRTYEQYF.

The chain couples TRBV7-2 to TRBJ1-4; TRBD1 matches at 10 bases. Germline V CDR1 and CDR2: SGHTA, FQGNSA. J lost 3 bases, V lost 8 bases, and 15 bases had no gene match. CDR3 length: 18 residues. CDR3 protein: CASPIGTGVSTANEKLFF. The CDR3, as DNA: TGTGCCAGCCCCATAGGGACAGGGGTCTCGACGGCTAATGAAAAACTGTTTTTT.

The chain joins TRBV19 to TRBJ2-3; 14 bases align to TRBD2. With 8 bases clipped from V and 2 bases from J, the junction kept 6 bases outside the gene matches. Germline CDR1 LNHDA, CDR2 SQIVND (reference sequence). The CDR3 has 16 residues. CDR3 amino acids: CASGLAGGSPTDTQYF. CDR3 DNA sequence: TGTGCCAGTGGACTAGCGGGGGGTTCACCCACAGATACGCAGTATTTT.

In this sample, this clone turned up a few times. The CDR3 sequence: CASRIHVSGANVLTF. The CDR3 nucleotides are TGTGCCAGCAGAATCCATGTCTCTGGGGCCAACGTCCTGACTTTC. The chain links TRBV6-5 to TRBJ2-6; no definite D call. Trimming took 6 bases from V and 0 from J, leaving 9 bases between them. The CDR3 has 15 amino acids. The V gene's germline CDR1 is MNHEY and CDR2 SVGAGI.

Worth noting for this clone: Relative to the germline gene, one junction end is altered; a read error may explain this. The gene calls are TRBV23-1 and TRBJ2-7, with TRBD1 as a possible D gene (5 bases). TRBV23-1 is given ORF status, its function remaining uncertain. The CDR3 length is 16 residues. The CDR3 DNA follows: TGCGCCAACAGTCAATCGAAGGGGCCAGGGCCCTACGAGCAGTACTTC. Translation: CANSQSKGPGPYEQYF.

This chain connects TRBV7-9 to TRBJ1-1; no firm D call. The germline V gene encodes CDR1 SEHNR and CDR2 FQNEAQ (reference sequence). Trimming removed 5 bases at V and 10 bases at J, with 11 bases between. The CDR3 loop spans 11 amino acids. CDR3 DNA: TGTGCCAGCAGCCCCCGACAAAGAGCTTTCTTT. Its translation is CASSPRQRAFF.

This clone occurred a few times. The V and J genes are TRBV6-5 and TRBJ2-3, with 7 bases aligning to TRBD1. The CDR3 covers 16 residues. The germline V gene encodes CDR1 MNHEY and CDR2 SVGAGI. V shed 0 bases and J 5 bases; nucleotides not matched to a gene: 8. In DNA, the CDR3 is TGTGCCAGCAGTTACTCGCGAGACAGGGCCGGAGATACGCAGTATTTT. Its protein is CASSYSRDRAGDTQYF.

This chain connects TRBV11-2 to TRBJ2-5, with TRBD2 as a possible D gene (7 bases). The CDR3 runs 16 residues. Germline assignment: CDR1 SGHAT and CDR2 FQNNGV. The germline V and J ends were trimmed by 5 bases and 2 bases, with 18 bases remaining between them. DNA for the CDR3: TGTGCCAGCAGCCTAGGCGGGGGCTGGGTTCAAGAGACCCAGTACTTC. Translating gives CASSLGGGWVQETQYF. The full variable domain, in which reference TRBV11-2 and TRBJ2-5 provide the parts outside the CDR3, is EAGVAQSPRYKIIEKRQSVAFWCNPISGHATLYWYQQILGQGPKLLIQFQNNGVVDDSQLPKDRFSAERLKGVDSTLKIQPAKLEDSAVYLCASSLGGGWVQETQYFGPGTRLLVL.

The chain uses TRBV2 and TRBJ2-5; tentative D call: TRBD2 (7 bases). CDR1 is SNHLY, CDR2 FYNNEI, per germline. V lost 2 bases and J 13 bases, leaving 11 bases between the germline ends. CDR3 size: 11 residues. CDR3 region: CASSETGGLYF. Written as DNA, the CDR3 is TGTGCCAGCAGTGAAACGGGGGGCCTGTACTTC.

The rearrangement joins TRBV13 to TRBJ2-2, with 7 bases aligning to TRBD1. The V and J ends lost 5 bases and 6 bases, in that order; junction bases with no gene match: 12. The CDR3 is 16 residues long. Germline CDR1 PRHDT, CDR2 FYEKMQ (reference sequence). CDR3 sequence reads: CASSLAQTGEPGELFF. The CDR3 DNA reads TGTGCCAGCAGCCTTGCCCAAACAGGGGAACCCGGGGAGCTGTTTTTT. Filled out from reference TRBV13 and TRBJ2-2, the complete variable domain reads AAGVIQSPRHLIKEKRETATLKCYPIPRHDTVYWYQQGPGQDPQFLISFYEKMQSDKGSIPDRFSAQQFSDYHSELNMSSLELGDSALYFCASSLAQTGEPGELFFGEGSRLTVL.

This clone is a singleton in its sample. The chain employs TRBV6-6 and TRBJ1-4, with D possibly TRBD1 on 6 matching bases. The germline V and J ends were trimmed by 10 bases and 3 bases, with 12 bases remaining between them. CDR1 is MNHNY, CDR2 SVGAGI, per germline (reference sequence). This CDR3 region has 13 residues. The CDR3 loop reads CATGQQPNEKLFF. In DNA form, the CDR3 reads TGTGCCACAGGACAGCAGCCTAATGAAAAACTGTTTTTT.

This clone was detected a few times. The chain recombines TRBV11-2 with TRBJ2-1; D remains unclear. Germline-derived CDR1 and CDR2 are SGHAT and FQNNGV. The CDR3 has 15 residues. V was trimmed by 4 bases and J by 3 bases, leaving 13 bases between them. The CDR3 region has the DNA TGTGCCAGCAGCTCCGTACTCGGTGACTACAATGAGCAGTTCTTC. It encodes CASSSVLGDYNEQFF.

The rearrangement uses TRBV5-1 and TRBJ1-4; the match to TRBD1 covers 7 bases. CDR3 length: 22 residues. V shed 7 bases, J shed 7 bases, and the junction held 34 bases outside the gene matches. CDR1 and CDR2 (germline): SGHRS, YFSETQ. As DNA, the CDR3 is TGCGCCAGCCCCGAACTCCACCACTCCACCACTATCATCGACAGGGACCCTGAAAAACTGTTTTTT. Its translation is CASPELHHSTTIIDRDPEKLFF.

The chain joins TRBV6-5 to TRBJ2-7, with 13 bases aligning to TRBD2. Losses at the gene ends were 5 bases for V and 5 bases for J; bases not matched to a gene: 6. Germline CDR1 and CDR2: MNHEY and SVGAGI. This CDR3 spans 15 amino acids. The CDR3 reads CASSHTSGRAHEQYF. The CDR3 DNA is TGTGCCAGCAGTCACACTAGCGGGAGGGCCCACGAGCAGTACTTC.

The genes are TRBV16 and TRBJ2-7; TRBD1 agrees at 9 bases. With 4 bases clipped from V and 1 base from J, the junction kept 2 bases outside the gene matches. Germline V CDR1 and CDR2: KGHSY, FQNENV. The CDR3 is 14 residues long. The CDR3 spells CASSPDRGSYEQYF. Here the CDR3 DNA reads TGTGCCAGCAGCCCGGACAGGGGTTCCTACGAGCAGTACTTC.

The V call is TRBV30, the J call TRBJ2-5; no firm D call. This CDR3 comprises 11 residues. V was trimmed by 3 bases and J by 5 bases, leaving 7 bases between them. The germline V gene has CDR1 GTSNPN and CDR2 SVGIG (reference sequence). CDR3 coding DNA: TGTGCCTGGAGCCCCCGGGAGACCCAGTACTTC. Amino acids: CAWSPRETQYF.

This clone showed up just once. This chain uses TRBV29-1 with TRBJ1-5; D ambiguous. Germline-derived CDR1 and CDR2 are SQVTM and ANQGSEA. The CDR3 has 12 amino acids. Trimming took off 5 bases at V and 4 bases at J, with 9 bases between the two ends. The CDR3 DNA follows: TGCAGCGTTCAAGGTCTTAATCAGCCCCAGCATTTT. Its protein is CSVQGLNQPQHF.

This chain connects TRBV5-4 to TRBJ1-4; weak D call: TRBD1 (6 bases). The CDR3 is made up of 16 amino acids. The germline V gene has CDR1 SGHNT and CDR2 YYREEE (reference sequence). Trimming took 1 base from V and 7 from J, leaving 17 bases between them. The chain's CDR3 is CASSLYDPGVGEKLFF. The DNA of the CDR3 is TGTGCCAGCAGCTTGTACGATCCAGGGGTCGGTGAAAAACTGTTTTTT.

V and J are TRBV20-1 and TRBJ1-3; no reliable D call. This CDR3 has 11 amino acids. CDR1 DFQATT and CDR2 SNEGSKA come from the germline V gene (reference sequence). The V end was cut by 3 bases, the J end by 3 bases, with 3 bases between. The CDR3 sequence is CSASNGNTIYF. The CDR3 nucleotides are TGCAGTGCTAGTAATGGAAACACCATATATTTT.

J is TRBJ1-1 and V is TRBV7-2; D is undetermined. Trimming stripped 4 bases from V and 5 bases from J, with 8 bases between. This CDR3 spans 12 amino acids. Germline V gene lookup returns CDR1 SGHTA and CDR2 FQGNSA. CDR3: CASSSYMTEAFF. The CDR3 DNA sequence: TGTGCCAGCAGCTCATACATGACTGAAGCTTTCTTT.

There are a few counts of this clone. J is TRBJ1-2 and V is TRBV28; a possible D gene is TRBD1 (6 bases). In germline, CDR1 is MDHEN, CDR2 SYDVKM. The CDR3 is 14 residues long. V was shortened by 1 base and J by 1 base, with 7 bases between the two germline ends. CDR3 bases: TGTGCCAGCAGTTTATCGACAGGTAACTATGGCTACACCTTC. Amino acids: CASSLSTGNYGYTF.